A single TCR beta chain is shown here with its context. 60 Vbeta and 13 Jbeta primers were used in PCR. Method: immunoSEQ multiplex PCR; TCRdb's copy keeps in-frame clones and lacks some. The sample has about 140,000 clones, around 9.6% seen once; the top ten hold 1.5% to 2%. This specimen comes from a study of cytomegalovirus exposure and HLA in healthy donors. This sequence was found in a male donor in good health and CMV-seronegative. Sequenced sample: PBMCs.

For the CDR3, the DNA is TGTGCCAGCAGCTTACGGTTAGGGGGCCCCCTCAGCTCCTACAATGAGCAGTTCTTC. Encoded protein: CASSLRLGGPLSSYNEQFF. This chain joins TRBV7-2 and TRBJ2-1; 7 bases are a match to TRBD1. Germline CDR1 reads SGHTA; CDR2 reads FQGNSA. The J segment lost 0 bases and the V segment lost 2 bases, leaving 13 bases of the junction unmatched. CDR3 length equals 19 residues.